What follows describes a single TCR beta chain. What it recognizes is unknown. The germline gives CDR1 SGHTA, CDR2 FQGTGA. CDR3 length equals 14 residues. V dropped 5 bases and J dropped 8; count of bases not matched to a gene: 3. This entry is derived from a study of cytomegalovirus exposure and HLA in healthy donors. The PCR used 60 Vbeta and 13 Jbeta primers. Sequenced by immunoSEQ multiplex PCR; TCRdb stores in-frame clones only, minus some. The sample holds roughly 130,000 clones, approximately 80% seen once. Study findings and constraints: The dataset shows that most TCR sequences were rare, while some public TCRs occurred in many donors.

This chain joins TRBV7-3 and TRBJ2-3, with 14 bases that match TRBD2. This sequence originates from a male donor in good health and CMV-seropositive. The source material was PBMCs. The CDR3 loop reads CASSPTSGRATQYF. As DNA, the CDR3 is TGTGCCAGCAGCCCGACTAGCGGGAGGGCTACGCAGTATTTT.